The text below deals with one T cell receptor beta chain. These data are taken from a study of blood T cell repertoires in COVID-19. In terms of age and location, participants ranged from roughly 18 to 90 years and lived in 24 US areas. TCRdb keeps only in-frame clones here, not all; method: immunoSEQ multiplex PCR. The sample includes a few hundred thousand clones, about 86% of them seen just once. The J segment lost 4 bases and the V segment lost 0 bases, leaving 2 bases of the junction unmatched. The CDR3 is 14 amino acids. Germline V gene data show CDR1 as MNHEY and CDR2 as SVGEGT. The TCR comes from a woman aged 40 to 49 with acute COVID-19. The rearrangement uses TRBV6-2 or TRBV6-3 and TRBJ1-2; TRBD1 aligns across 7 bases. The sample taken for sequencing was PBMCs or T cells enriched from blood (not recorded which). The CDR3 spells CASSYSPGGYGYTF. The CDR3 DNA follows: TGTGCCAGCAGTTACTCCCCAGGGGGCTATGGCTACACCTTC.